The clone carrying this T cell receptor (beta chain) was observed a handful of times. No antigen is known for it. The data originate from a study of T cell repertoires in cytomegalovirus infection. Overall study context: Shared public TCR beta signatures pointed to both CMV infection and a matching HLA type. Overall study results and limits: Clonotype analysis showed dominance of the ex vivo response by HLA-C-restricted CMV-specific TCR beta clonotypes.

TCRdb re-analysed the reads in MiXCR, keeping a single row per CDR3 protein. The sample has about 770,000 distinct CDR3 sequences; 25% to 35% are singletons. The V end lost 2 bases, the J end lost 4 bases, and 10 bases lay between the germline ends. CDR1 and CDR2 (germline): MDHEN, SYDVKM. The CDR3 is 14 residues long. This clonotype was sampled from a human donor in good health (CMV status not recorded). Some clones in this sample may be carry-over from other donors' samples. Here the sequenced sample was cultured CD8+ T cells from PBMCs, taken from culture after CMV antigen stimulation. V usage is TRBV28 and J usage is TRBJ2-3; D is undetermined. Here the CDR3 reads CASSLVLTADTQYF. CDR3 nucleotide sequence: TGTGCCAGCAGTTTAGTGTTAACGGCAGATACGCAGTATTTT.